This T cell receptor (beta chain) stems from a study of tumor-infiltrating lymphocytes in oesophageal squamous cell carcinoma. This clonotype was detected ten times or more. Given a much more abundant clone one base away, this may be a read error. The germline V gene has CDR1 SGHAT and CDR2 FQDESV (reference sequence). The CDR3 covers 15 residues. TCRdb re-called the PCR reads through MiXCR, storing one row per CDR3 protein. The sample contains 15,000 to 25,000 distinct CDR3 sequences, about 41% of which appear only once. The TCR originated in a male donor with esophageal squamous cell carcinoma. The chain joins TRBV11-1 to TRBJ2-1; 11 nucleotides line up with TRBD2. With the DNA end fitting TRBJ2-7 better, the J assignment may be wrong. Source material: normal esophageal tissue next to the tumor. CDR3 in amino acids: CASSFELAGDNEQYF. For the CDR3, the DNA is TGTGCCAGCAGCTTCGAACTAGCGGGAGACAATGAGCAGTACTTC.